The 29 T cell receptor beta chains given below trace back to one sample, sequenced in a study of CD4 T cells in relation to SARS-CoV-2 and coronaviruses. Sequencing used immunoSEQ multiplex PCR; TCRdb keeps in-frame clones, though not all of them. The sample lists more than 20,000 clones, over 60% occurring once. No antigen is known for these receptors. CD4+ T cells from unexposed donors were obtained before the COVID-19 pandemic (2011-2018). The cells were cultured for under 13 days before CD4+ T cells were isolated. What was sequenced was CD4+ T cells from PBMCs, cultured in vitro. The receptors were gathered from a human donor in good health.

DNA for the CDR3: TGTGCCAGCAGCAAACTTGAGACAGGGGACGGCTACACCTTC. Translated: CASSKLETGDGYTF. The J gene is TRBJ1-2, the V gene TRBV21-1; the D call in the table, TRBD1, was not verified against the DNA. TRBV21-1 is tagged as a pseudogene. This CDR3 comprises 14 residues.

The chain is built from TRBV7-8 and TRBJ2-5; TRBD2 matches 13 bases. From germline, CDR1 is SGHVS and CDR2 FQNEAQ. The CDR3 runs to 16 residues. V was pared by 4 bases and J by 9 bases, with 11 bases of the junction left unmatched. In nucleotides, the CDR3 is TGTGCCAGCAGCTCACAGACTAGCGGGGGGTCGGCGGCCCAGTACTTC. Residues: CASSSQTSGGSAAQYF.

The chain is built from TRBV11-3 and TRBJ2-2, with unresolved D. Trimming shortened V by 0 bases and J by 6 bases, and 8 bases separated the two germline ends. Germline CDR1 is SGHNT and CDR2 is YENEEA. The CDR3 spans 14 residues. The CDR3 DNA follows: TGTGCCAGCAGCTTAGATCAGAGGCCCGGGGAGCTGTTTTTT. Its protein product is CASSLDQRPGELFF.

The V call is TRBV2, the J call TRBJ2-1, with 7 bases that match TRBD2. V lost 6 bases to trimming and J lost 13 bases; unmatched junction nucleotides: 9. Germline V gene lookup returns CDR1 SNHLY and CDR2 FYNNEI. The CDR3 length is 12 residues. The CDR3 nucleotides are TGTGCCAGCAGGCCAAGACTAGCTCCTCAGTTCTTC. This sequence encodes CASRPRLAPQFF.

This clone has more than one count but fewer than ten. This chain connects TRBV19 to TRBJ1-4, with D unresolved. Between the trimmed V and J ends, which lost 4 bases and 6 bases, there was a span of 9 bases. Germline lookup yields CDR1 LNHDA and CDR2 SQIVND (reference sequence). This CDR3 comprises 13 residues. The CDR3 loop reads CASSRSFYEKLFF. CDR3 in DNA: TGTGCCAGTAGTAGAAGTTTCTATGAAAAACTGTTTTTT.

The rearrangement joins TRBV5-1 to TRBJ2-7; 13 bases match TRBD2. Trimming removed 4 bases from V and 0 bases from J; junction bases left unmatched: 7. Germline V gene lookup returns CDR1 SGHRS and CDR2 YFSETQ. The CDR3 loop spans 17 amino acids. The CDR3 sequence: CASSPSRTSGSSYEQYF. CDR3 sequence (DNA): TGCGCCAGCAGCCCAAGCCGGACTAGCGGGAGCTCCTACGAGCAGTACTTC.

The V call is TRBV12-3 or TRBV12-4, the J call TRBJ2-1, with 7 bases aligning to TRBD2. J was trimmed by 12 bases and V by 1 base; bases with no gene match: 6. This CDR3 is built from 13 residues. This chain's CDR3 is CASSLGEKRGQFF. The CDR3 coding sequence is TGTGCCAGCAGTTTAGGGGAGAAGCGGGGGCAGTTCTTC.

This clone was seen a handful of times. The chain is built from TRBV5-1 and TRBJ1-2; TRBD1 is a possible D gene (6 bases). Germline V gene data show CDR1 as SGHRS and CDR2 as YFSETQ. The CDR3 consists of 14 residues. V lost 4 bases and J 5 bases, leaving 15 bases between the germline ends. CDR3 in DNA: TGCGCCAGCAGCCCTGGAGGGCAGGGGTATGGCTACACCTTC. Translating it yields CASSPGGQGYGYTF.

The rearrangement joins TRBV7-2 to TRBJ2-5; 7 nucleotides match TRBD2. The ends lost 3 bases at V and 1 base at J; junction bases unmatched: 8. This CDR3 has 16 residues. From germline, CDR1 is SGHTA and CDR2 FQGNSA. The CDR3 reads CASSLGREHRQETQYF. As DNA, the CDR3 is TGTGCCAGCAGCTTGGGGCGGGAGCACCGCCAAGAGACCCAGTACTTC.

The chain recombines TRBV7-6 with TRBJ1-6, with D maybe TRBD1 (6 bases). Deletions cut 0 bases from V and 7 bases from J, with 13 bases between. In germline, CDR1 is SGHVS, CDR2 FNYEAQ. The CDR3 covers 16 residues. This CDR3 reads CASSLAAGARNSPLHF. CDR3 DNA sequence: TGTGCCAGCAGCTTAGCCGCAGGGGCACGGAATTCACCCCTCCACTTT.

The chain combines TRBV20-1 with TRBJ2-7; TRBD1 or TRBD2 may be the D gene (5 bases each). V was cut by 3 bases and J by 3 bases, with 12 bases left in between. CDR3 length: 13 amino acids. The germline gives CDR1 DFQATT, CDR2 SNEGSKA (reference sequence). The CDR3, as DNA: TGCAGTGCTAGTTCCGGGACCCTCTACGAGCAGTACTTC. Translated, it gives CSASSGTLYEQYF.

The gene calls are TRBV9 and TRBJ1-3; D is uncertain. V gave up 3 bases and J gave up 3 bases, with 4 bases separating them. The CDR3 totals 12 residues. Germline V gene sequence: CDR1 SGDLS, CDR2 YYNGEE. CDR3 region: CASSAHGNTIYF. CDR3 DNA: TGTGCCAGCAGCGCCCATGGAAACACCATATATTTT.

This clone was picked up a small number of times. The V and J genes are TRBV5-1 and TRBJ1-2; D remains ambiguous. The CDR3 extends over 14 amino acids. V gave up 6 bases and J gave up 4 bases, with 16 bases separating them. Germline V gives CDR1 SGHRS, CDR2 YFSETQ. Here the CDR3 DNA reads TGCGCCAGCACAGACCAGCCAGGTAGCTATGGCTACACCTTC. This gives the protein CASTDQPGSYGYTF.

This clone was seen just once. The chain uses TRBV19 and TRBJ2-1, with D maybe TRBD2 (5 bases). The CDR3 loop spans 15 amino acids. The germline gives CDR1 LNHDA, CDR2 SQIVND (reference sequence). Between the trimmed V and J ends, which lost 6 bases and 7 bases, there was a span of 19 bases. For the CDR3, the DNA is TGTGCCAGTAGACCTGCAGCGGAGGTGGGAAATGAGCAGTTCTTC. The encoded protein is CASRPAAEVGNEQFF.

The chain links TRBV7-9 to TRBJ1-4; tentative D call: TRBD1 (5 bases). V was shortened by 5 bases and J by 8 bases, with 21 bases between the two germline ends. There are 16 residues in the CDR3. Germline V gives CDR1 SEHNR, CDR2 FQNEAQ (reference sequence). CDR3 sequence reads: CASSPQGGAPGEKLFF. CDR3 nucleotide sequence: TGTGCCAGCAGCCCCCAGGGCGGAGCTCCGGGAGAAAAACTGTTTTTT.

The chain recombines TRBV3-1 (or the pseudogene TRBV3-2) with TRBJ2-7; 7 nucleotides line up with TRBD1. This CDR3 is built from 16 residues. With 0 bases clipped from V and 2 bases from J, the junction kept 7 bases outside the gene matches. Germline V gene data show CDR1 as LGHDT and CDR2 as YNNKEL (reference sequence). The CDR3 DNA reads as TGTGCCAGCAGCCAAGATCCCGGGACAGAGACCTACGAGCAGTACTTC. Translating gives CASSQDPGTETYEQYF.

This clone has a handful of counts. This chain connects TRBV12-3 or TRBV12-4 to TRBJ1-6; tentatively, D is TRBD1 (5 bases). The CDR3 has 13 residues. V shed 3 bases and J shed 8 bases, with 8 bases lying between them. In DNA form, the CDR3 reads TGTGCCAGCAGTTTTGGGGCTGATTCACCCCTCCACTTT. Residues: CASSFGADSPLHF.

The rearrangement links TRBV9 to TRBJ2-7, with 7 bases fitting TRBD2. The CDR3 is 16 amino acids. V shed 3 bases, J shed 5 bases, and the junction held 14 bases outside the gene matches. Germline V gives CDR1 SGDLS, CDR2 YYNGEE. In DNA, the CDR3 is TGTGCCAGCAGCGAAACGGCAGGGCTCCGGGGGGACGAGCAGTACTTC. It yields the protein CASSETAGLRGDEQYF. Supplemented by reference TRBV9 and TRBJ2-7, the full variable domain reads DSGVTQTPKHLITATGQRVTLRCSPRSGDLSVYWYQQSLDQGLQFLIQYYNGEERAKGNILERFSAQQFPDLHSELNLSSLELGDSALYFCASSETAGLRGDEQYFGPGTRLTVT.

The gene calls are TRBV5-4 and TRBJ2-1, with 10 bases identical to TRBD2. The CDR3 has 15 residues. Germline assignment: CDR1 SGHNT and CDR2 YYREEE (reference sequence). V trimming: 4 bases; J trimming: 1 base; junction bases outside the gene matches: 2. The CDR3 coding sequence is TGTGCCAGCAGCGAGCGGGAGGGTTCCTACAATGAGCAGTTCTTC. Amino acids: CASSEREGSYNEQFF.

In DNA, the CDR3 is TGTGCCAGCAGTTACTCGATCCCTTTCAATGAAAAACTGTTTTTT. Amino acids: CASSYSIPFNEKLFF. The rearrangement uses TRBV6-2 or TRBV6-3 and TRBJ1-4, with D hard to call. Trimming took off 0 bases at V and 5 bases at J, with 10 bases between the two ends. CDR3 length: 15 residues. CDR1 MNHEY and CDR2 SVGEGT come from the germline V gene.

V gene TRBV9 combines with J gene TRBJ1-3; 7 bases fit TRBD1. Germline trimming cut 0 bases from V and 0 bases from J; bases unmatched to any gene: 12. The CDR3 is made up of 19 amino acids. Looked up from germline, CDR1 is SGDLS and CDR2 is YYNGEE. The CDR3 sequence: CASSVATGATGTSGNTIYF. In DNA, the CDR3 is TGTGCCAGCAGCGTAGCTACTGGGGCGACAGGGACCTCTGGAAACACCATATATTTT.

The chain joins TRBV25-1 to TRBJ2-5; 7 nucleotides match TRBD2. The CDR3 runs 14 residues. V lost 4 bases, J lost 4 bases, and 6 bases stayed unmatched. From germline, CDR1 is MGHDK and CDR2 SYGVNS. The CDR3 here is CASSASGGLETQYF. The CDR3 bases are TGTGCCAGCAGTGCCTCGGGGGGACTAGAGACCCAGTACTTC. The full variable domain, completed using reference TRBV25-1 and TRBJ2-5, is EADIYQTPRYLVIGTGKKITLECSQTMGHDKMYWYQQDPGMELHLIHYSYGVNSTEKGDLSSESTVSRIRTEHFPLTLESARPSHTSQYLCASSASGGLETQYFGPGTRLLVL.

The chain employs TRBV3-1 (or the pseudogene TRBV3-2) and TRBJ1-3; D not resolved. Trimming pared 2 bases from V and 9 bases from J, leaving 8 bases between. Per germline, CDR1 LGHDT and CDR2 YNNKEL (reference sequence). The CDR3 is made up of 12 amino acids. DNA for the CDR3: TGTGCCAGCAGCCAATTGGGCGGCACCATATATTTT. This translates into CASSQLGGTIYF.

The chain combines TRBV19 with TRBJ1-5; D is perhaps TRBD1 (5 bases). V was shortened by 2 bases and J by 5 bases, with 13 bases between the two germline ends. There are 15 residues in the CDR3. Per germline, CDR1 LNHDA and CDR2 SQIVND (reference sequence). This CDR3 reads CASSIKGGEDQPQHF. CDR3 sequence (DNA): TGTGCCAGTAGTATAAAGGGAGGGGAGGATCAGCCCCAGCATTTT. The entire variable domain, with the rest obtained from reference TRBV19 and TRBJ1-5, is as follows: DGGITQSPKYLFRKEGQNVTLSCEQNLNHDAMYWYRQDPGQGLRLIYYSQIVNDFQKGDIAEGYSVSREKKESFPLTVTSAQKNPTAFYLCASSIKGGEDQPQHFGDGTRLSIL.

The chain has TRBV7-2 and TRBJ1-2; D possibly corresponds to TRBD1 (5 bases). In germline, CDR1 is SGHTA, CDR2 FQGNSA. Trimming left V 1 base short and J 6 bases short, with 12 bases between. This CDR3 region has 14 residues. CDR3 DNA: TGTGCCAGCAGCTTAGGGCCGTGGGGGGATGGCTACACCTTC. Translating it yields CASSLGPWGDGYTF.

This chain joins TRBV6-1 and TRBJ2-3, with TRBD2 identical over 13 bases. J gave up 10 bases and V 5 bases, and 9 bases lay outside the gene matches. The CDR3 sequence is 15 residues long. Germline V gene sequence: CDR1 MNHNS, CDR2 SASEGT. CDR3 coding DNA: TGTGCCAGCAGTCGGACTAGCGGGGGCGCACCGGCGCAGTATTTT. It codes for CASSRTSGGAPAQYF.

The J gene is TRBJ2-2, the V gene TRBV12-5, with 7 bases matching TRBD1. This CDR3 has 15 residues. V shed 6 bases, J shed 0 bases, and the junction held 4 bases outside the gene matches. Germline assignment: CDR1 LGHNT and CDR2 FRNRAP. The CDR3 spells CASGPGTANTGELFF. In nucleotides, the CDR3 is TGTGCTAGTGGACCCGGGACAGCGAACACCGGGGAGCTGTTTTTT.

This sequence joins TRBV7-5 and TRBJ2-5; the DNA was not used to check the table's D call, TRBD2. TRBV7-5 constitutes a pseudogene. The CDR3 is made up of 14 amino acids. The CDR3 sequence is CARTVGRVQETQYF. CDR3 nucleotide sequence: TGTGCCAGAACTGTAGGGAGAGTCCAAGAGACCCAGTACTTC.

In its sample, this clone was seen once. V and J are TRBV6-1 and TRBJ1-3; D might be TRBD1 (6 bases). Per germline, CDR1 MNHNS and CDR2 SASEGT. The CDR3 length is 14 residues. The V gene lost 3 bases and the J gene lost 2 bases, with 8 bases spanning the gap. Here the CDR3 reads CASSEGGPGNTIYF. CDR3 bases: TGTGCCAGCAGTGAGGGGGGCCCTGGAAACACCATATATTTT.